Each of the 25 T cell receptor beta chains below was sequenced from the same sample in a study of shared clonotypes between healthy human individuals. This table comes from immunoSEQ multiplex PCR, and its TCRdb copy is limited to in-frame clones, with some not included. Of millions of clones listed, about 92% are singletons. The sequencing sample was made of naive CD4+ T cells sorted from blood. Described subset: CD45RA+ positively selected. These receptors came from a man in his late teens or twenties in good health.

The chain is built from TRBV7-2 and TRBJ2-5; D not certain. This CDR3 region has 13 residues. The germline V gene has CDR1 SGHTA and CDR2 FQGNSA. The germline V and J ends were trimmed by 5 bases and 5 bases, with 12 bases remaining between them. The CDR3 DNA reads TGTGCCAGCAGCCTCCCTCCCGGGGAGACCCAGTACTTC. It specifies CASSLPPGETQYF.

The table lists this clone with a count of one. The J gene is TRBJ2-5, the V gene TRBV6-5; maybe TRBD1 (5 bases). The germline gives CDR1 MNHEY, CDR2 SVGAGI. Trimming pared 2 bases from V and 2 bases from J, leaving 9 bases between. There are 14 residues in the CDR3. CDR3: CASSYRQKQETQYF. CDR3 bases: TGTGCCAGCAGTTACCGACAGAAGCAAGAGACCCAGTACTTC.

This clone was found a few times. V gene TRBV19 combines with J gene TRBJ1-1, with D unclear. The CDR3 consists of 13 residues. Trimming stripped 7 bases from V and 1 base from J, with 10 bases between. Per the germline V gene, CDR1 is LNHDA and CDR2 is SQIVND (reference sequence). CDR3 sequence (DNA): TGTGCCAGTACCGTAAGGAAGAACACTGAAGCTTTCTTT. Its translation is CASTVRKNTEAFF.

This clone was observed once. The sample has other DNA sequences that encode this CDR3 too. The J gene is TRBJ2-1, the V gene TRBV5-1; no firm D call. Trimming took 2 bases from V and 7 from J, leaving 4 bases between them. The CDR3 runs 11 residues. Germline V gene sequence: CDR1 SGHRS, CDR2 YFSETQ. CDR3 loop: CASSLENEQFF. The CDR3 nucleotides read TGCGCCAGCAGCTTAGAGAATGAGCAGTTCTTC.

In the case of this clone: Other DNA sequences from this sample encode an identical CDR3 as well. The V and J genes are TRBV4-3 and TRBJ2-5; the D is unclear. The CDR3 has 13 residues. V lost 0 bases and J 2 bases, leaving 4 bases between the germline ends. Germline-derived CDR1 and CDR2 are LGHNA and YSLEER. CDR3 sequence reads: CASSQELQETQYF. CDR3 DNA sequence: TGCGCCAGCAGCCAAGAGCTACAAGAGACCCAGTACTTC.

As for this clone: Different DNA sequences within this sample yield the same CDR3. V usage is TRBV6-1 and J usage is TRBJ1-5; TRBD1 matches at 8 bases. V dropped 6 bases and J dropped 2; count of bases not matched to a gene: 6. Germline CDR1 is MNHNS and CDR2 is SASEGT. This CDR3 is 15 amino acids long. For the CDR3, the DNA is TGTGCCAGCAGCGAACAGGGGGGAGGCAATCAGCCCCAGCATTTT. Protein sequence: CASSEQGGGNQPQHF.

The J gene is TRBJ2-3, the V gene TRBV19, with 12 bases identical to TRBD2. The CDR3 is made up of 15 amino acids. Germline V gene sequence: CDR1 LNHDA, CDR2 SQIVND (reference sequence). J gave up 6 bases and V 3 bases, and 4 bases lay outside the gene matches. CDR3 loop: CASSIPTSGSDTQYF. Here the CDR3 DNA reads TGTGCCAGTAGTATCCCGACTAGCGGGAGTGATACGCAGTATTTT.

The chain couples TRBV10-1 to TRBJ2-3, with D perhaps TRBD1 or TRBD2 (6 bases each). Germline assignment: CDR1 WNHNN and CDR2 SYGVQD (reference sequence). The CDR3 runs 15 residues. Between the trimmed V and J ends, which lost 3 bases and 4 bases, there was a span of 14 bases. CDR3 nucleotide sequence: TGCGCCAGCAGTGATATCAGGGGAGGTCCAGATACGCAGTATTTT. This encodes CASSDIRGGPDTQYF.

The chain recombines TRBV10-3 with TRBJ2-7; D remains ambiguous. Germline values: CDR1 ENHRY, CDR2 SYGVKD. The CDR3 loop spans 13 amino acids. Trimming removed 5 bases from V and 1 base from J, with 9 bases in between. CDR3 in amino acids: CAISPPGSYEQYF. The CDR3 nucleotides are TGTGCCATCAGTCCCCCTGGTTCCTACGAGCAGTACTTC.

This clone came up a few times. V usage is TRBV9 and J usage is TRBJ1-5; D is unclear. The CDR3 runs 14 residues. Germline V CDR1 and CDR2: SGDLS, YYNGEE. The V gene lost 4 bases and the J gene lost 11 bases, with 19 bases spanning the gap. In nucleotides, the CDR3 is TGTGCCAGCAGCTTGGGAGACCTTAGTGTAGCCCAGCATTTT. Amino acids: CASSLGDLSVAQHF.

The count of this clone is one. The chain employs TRBV5-1 and TRBJ2-1; the match to TRBD1 covers 7 bases. This CDR3 is built from 14 residues. With 2 bases clipped from V and 9 bases from J, the junction kept 8 bases outside the gene matches. Germline lookup yields CDR1 SGHRS and CDR2 YFSETQ. CDR3 in amino acids: CASSLIQGNGEQFF. CDR3 DNA: TGCGCCAGCAGCTTAATACAGGGGAACGGTGAGCAGTTCTTC.

The genes are TRBV5-1 and TRBJ2-3, with D possibly being TRBD2 (5 bases). V gave up 0 bases and J gave up 2 bases, with 10 bases separating them. The CDR3 is 15 amino acids. The germline V gene has CDR1 SGHRS and CDR2 YFSETQ. CDR3 in DNA: TGCGCCAGCAGCTTGGTAGTGGGAGACACAGATACGCAGTATTTT. It codes for CASSLVVGDTDTQYF.

The chain employs TRBV13 and TRBJ2-3, with D unclear. In germline, CDR1 is PRHDT, CDR2 FYEKMQ (reference sequence). V shed 0 bases and J shed 2 bases, with 9 bases lying between them. The CDR3 sequence is 15 residues long. CDR3 sequence (DNA): TGTGCCAGCAGCTTAGGGGGTCGGTACACAGATACGCAGTATTTT. Amino acids: CASSLGGRYTDTQYF.

This clone came up a few times. V and J are TRBV9 and TRBJ1-1; D remains unclear. The CDR3 covers 13 residues. Germline V gene data show CDR1 as SGDLS and CDR2 as YYNGEE. V was cut by 4 bases and J by 3 bases, with 10 bases left in between. The CDR3: CASSFRDYTEAFF. The CDR3 region has the DNA TGTGCCAGCAGCTTCCGGGATTACACTGAAGCTTTCTTT.

The chain recombines TRBV5-1 with TRBJ1-1; D remains ambiguous. The CDR3 consists of 15 residues. Trimming left V 1 base short and J 4 bases short, with 14 bases between. In germline, CDR1 is SGHRS, CDR2 YFSETQ. In DNA, the CDR3 is TGCGCCAGCAGCTTGACCGGTGGGGAACGCACTGAAGCTTTCTTT. Translation: CASSLTGGERTEAFF.

The CDR3 loop is CAWSVSSGSFTDTQYF. As DNA, the CDR3 is TGTGCCTGGAGTGTGTCTAGCGGGTCTTTCACAGATACGCAGTATTTT. This sequence joins TRBV30 and TRBJ2-3, with 8 nucleotides matching TRBD2. The CDR3 totals 16 residues. The ends lost 0 bases at V and 2 bases at J; junction bases unmatched: 7. CDR1 and CDR2 (germline): GTSNPN, SVGIG (reference sequence). The full variable domain, in which reference TRBV30 and TRBJ2-3 provide the parts outside the CDR3, is SQTIHQWPATLVQPVGSPLSLECTVEGTSNPNLYWYRQAAGRGLQLLFYSVGIGQISSEVPQNLSASRPQDRQFILSSKKLLLSDSGFYLCAWSVSSGSFTDTQYFGPGTRLTVL.

This clone occurred once. The chain employs TRBV19 and TRBJ1-5, with a weak D call TRBD1 (6 bases). Germline CDR1 LNHDA, CDR2 SQIVND (reference sequence). Trimming removed 4 bases at V and 6 bases at J, with 19 bases between. The CDR3 is 16 residues long. The CDR3 DNA reads TGTGCCAGTAGTACAGACGACAGGAAGGGTACTCAGCCCCAGCATTTT. It encodes CASSTDDRKGTQPQHF.

In the case of this clone: This sample also contains other DNA sequences that code for the same CDR3. The chain carries TRBV2 and TRBJ1-6, with D perhaps matching TRBD1 (5 bases). The CDR3 length is 15 residues. Trimming shortened V by 7 bases and J by 0 bases, and 10 bases separated the two germline ends. CDR1 and CDR2 from the germline V gene are SNHLY and FYNNEI. The CDR3 DNA sequence: TGTGCCAGCACGACAGAGAGCTCCTATAATTCACCCCTCCACTTT. Translated, it gives CASTTESSYNSPLHF.

The chain is built from TRBV28 and TRBJ2-5; D remains ambiguous. V gave up 2 bases and J gave up 0 bases, with 7 bases separating them. CDR3 size: 14 residues. Germline CDR1 and CDR2: MDHEN and SYDVKM. The chain's CDR3 is CASSLILHQETQYF. CDR3 DNA: TGTGCCAGCAGTTTAATCCTACACCAAGAGACCCAGTACTTC.

On this clone: Other DNA sequences of this sample code for an identical CDR3. The chain combines TRBV29-1 with TRBJ2-7, with 7 bases aligning to TRBD1. The germline V gene encodes CDR1 SQVTM and CDR2 ANQGSEA. The CDR3 totals 12 residues. V shed 4 bases, J shed 2 bases, and the junction held 2 bases outside the gene matches. CDR3 sequence (DNA): TGCAGCGTTGGTCAGGGGGCCTACGAGCAGTACTTC. It is translated as CSVGQGAYEQYF.

The chain recombines TRBV5-4 with TRBJ2-5, with 10 bases identical to TRBD2. CDR1 SGHNT and CDR2 YYREEE come from the germline V gene (reference sequence). After removal of 4 bases from V and 5 bases from J, the junction contained 8 bases not matched to a gene. CDR3 size: 15 residues. The CDR3, as DNA: TGTGCCAGCAGCACCTCCCTAGCGGGAGTGGAGACCCAGTACTTC. It codes for CASSTSLAGVETQYF.

The V gene is TRBV29-1, the J gene TRBJ1-5; D gene uncertain. The CDR3 sequence is 16 residues long. The V gene's germline CDR1 is SQVTM and CDR2 ANQGSEA. Deletions cut 5 bases from V and 2 bases from J, with 19 bases between. The CDR3 loop reads CSVHSVRRDGNQPQHF. The CDR3 DNA sequence: TGCAGCGTTCATAGTGTTAGGCGGGATGGCAATCAGCCCCAGCATTTT.

Note on this clone: Other DNA variants within this sample encode the same CDR3. The chain couples TRBV7-2 to TRBJ2-5; D is unclear. Germline V lookup: CDR1 SGHTA, CDR2 FQGNSA. The CDR3 sequence is 12 residues long. V lost 1 base and J lost 5, with 5 bases in between. The CDR3 coding sequence is TGTGCCAGCAGCTTAGTAGGGGAGACCCAGTACTTC. Protein: CASSLVGETQYF.

J is TRBJ1-6 and V is TRBV5-4, with D unresolved. Germline CDR1 SGHNT, CDR2 YYREEE (reference sequence). The CDR3 runs 12 residues. V lost 1 base to trimming and J lost 7 bases, with 3 bases between them. CDR3 nucleotide sequence: TGTGCCAGCAGCTTGAAAAATTCACCCCTCCACTTT. Protein product: CASSLKNSPLHF.

The rearrangement uses TRBV5-6 and TRBJ2-7; TRBD2 matches 8 bases. The CDR3 extends over 14 amino acids. Germline trimming cut 2 bases from V and 0 bases from J; bases unmatched to any gene: 1. The germline gives CDR1 SGHDT, CDR2 YYEEEE. The CDR3 sequence is CASSLSGSSYEQYF. The DNA of the CDR3 is TGTGCCAGCAGCTTAAGCGGGAGCTCCTACGAGCAGTACTTC. The whole variable domain, filled in from reference TRBV5-6 and TRBJ2-7, reads DAGVTQSPTHLIKTRGQQVTLRCSPKSGHDTVSWYQQALGQGPQFIFQYYEEEERQRGNFPDRFSGHQFPNYSSELNVNALLLGDSALYLCASSLSGSSYEQYFGPGTRLTVT.